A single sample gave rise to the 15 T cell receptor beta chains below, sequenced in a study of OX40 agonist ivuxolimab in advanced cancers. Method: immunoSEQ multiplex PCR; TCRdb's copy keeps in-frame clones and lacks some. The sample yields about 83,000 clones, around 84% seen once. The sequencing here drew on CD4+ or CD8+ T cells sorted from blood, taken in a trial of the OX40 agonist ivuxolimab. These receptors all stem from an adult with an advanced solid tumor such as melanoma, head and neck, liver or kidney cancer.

Here the CDR3 DNA reads TGTGCCAGCAGCTTTGGGACAGCCACCGGGGAGCTGTTTTTT. It encodes CASSFGTATGELFF. The V call is TRBV7-9, the J call TRBJ2-2, with 7 nucleotides matching TRBD1. CDR3 size: 14 residues. From germline, CDR1 is SEHNR and CDR2 FQNEAQ (reference sequence). The V gene end was trimmed by 3 bases and the J gene end by 4 bases; junction bases not matched to a gene: 2.

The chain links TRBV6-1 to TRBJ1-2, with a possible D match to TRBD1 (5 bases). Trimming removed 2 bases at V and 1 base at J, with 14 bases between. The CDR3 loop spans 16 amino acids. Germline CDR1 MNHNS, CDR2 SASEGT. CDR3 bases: TGTGCCAGCAGTGAAAGCAGGGTGGCCCTTAACTATGGCTACACCTTC. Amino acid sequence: CASSESRVALNYGYTF.

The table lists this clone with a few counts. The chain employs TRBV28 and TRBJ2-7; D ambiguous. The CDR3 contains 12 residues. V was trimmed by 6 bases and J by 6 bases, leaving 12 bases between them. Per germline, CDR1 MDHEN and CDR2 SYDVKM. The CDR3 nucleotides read TGTGCCAGCAGCCTGGTTAAAAGCGAGCAGTACTTC. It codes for CASSLVKSEQYF. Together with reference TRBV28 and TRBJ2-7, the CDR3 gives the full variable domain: DVKVTQSSRYLVKRTGEKVFLECVQDMDHENMFWYRQDPGLGLRLIYFSYDVKMKEKGDIPEGYSVSREKKERFSLILESASTNQTSMYLCASSLVKSEQYFGPGTRLTVT.

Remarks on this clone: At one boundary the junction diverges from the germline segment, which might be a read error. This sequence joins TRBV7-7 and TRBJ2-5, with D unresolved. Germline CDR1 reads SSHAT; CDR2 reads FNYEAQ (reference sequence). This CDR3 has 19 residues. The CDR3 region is CASSLDFVGLARVQETQYF. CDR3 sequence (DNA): TGTGCTAGCAGCTTAGATTTCGTCGGATTAGCACGCGTCCAAGAGACCCAGTACTTC.

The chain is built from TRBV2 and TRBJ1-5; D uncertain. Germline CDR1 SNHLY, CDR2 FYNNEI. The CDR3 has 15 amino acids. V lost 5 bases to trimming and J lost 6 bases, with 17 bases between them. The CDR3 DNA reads TGTGCCAGCAGTACACTCTCCCCAGAGGCTCAGCCCCAGCATTTT. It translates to CASSTLSPEAQPQHF.

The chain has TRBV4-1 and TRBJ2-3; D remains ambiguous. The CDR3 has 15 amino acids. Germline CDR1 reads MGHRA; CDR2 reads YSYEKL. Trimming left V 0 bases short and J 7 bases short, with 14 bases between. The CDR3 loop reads CASSQDLGGSYTQYF. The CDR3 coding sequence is TGCGCCAGCAGCCAAGATCTCGGTGGGTCTTATACGCAGTATTTT.

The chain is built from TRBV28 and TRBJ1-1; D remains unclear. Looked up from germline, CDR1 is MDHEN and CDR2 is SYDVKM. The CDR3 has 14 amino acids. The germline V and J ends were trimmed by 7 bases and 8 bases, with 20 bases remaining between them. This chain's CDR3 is CASKQPERTVEAFF. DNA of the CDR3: TGTGCCAGCAAACAACCCGAAAGGACTGTCGAAGCTTTCTTT.

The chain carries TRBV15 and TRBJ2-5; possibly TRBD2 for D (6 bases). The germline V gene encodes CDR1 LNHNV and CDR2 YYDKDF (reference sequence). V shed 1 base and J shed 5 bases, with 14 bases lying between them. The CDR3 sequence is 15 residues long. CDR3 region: CATSRVRASEETQYF. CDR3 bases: TGTGCCACCAGCAGAGTACGGGCTAGCGAGGAGACCCAGTACTTC.

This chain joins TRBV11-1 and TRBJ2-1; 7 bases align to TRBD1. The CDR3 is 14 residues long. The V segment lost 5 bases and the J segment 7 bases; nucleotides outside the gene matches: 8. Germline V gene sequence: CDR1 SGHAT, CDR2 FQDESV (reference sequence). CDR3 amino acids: CASSHPGGYNEQFF. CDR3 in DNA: TGTGCCAGCAGCCACCCAGGGGGTTATAATGAGCAGTTCTTC.

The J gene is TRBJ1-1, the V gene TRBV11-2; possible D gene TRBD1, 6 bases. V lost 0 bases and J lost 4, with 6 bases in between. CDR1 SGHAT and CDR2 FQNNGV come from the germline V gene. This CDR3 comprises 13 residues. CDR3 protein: CASSLDRGTEAFF. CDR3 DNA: TGTGCCAGCAGCTTAGACAGGGGCACTGAAGCTTTCTTT.

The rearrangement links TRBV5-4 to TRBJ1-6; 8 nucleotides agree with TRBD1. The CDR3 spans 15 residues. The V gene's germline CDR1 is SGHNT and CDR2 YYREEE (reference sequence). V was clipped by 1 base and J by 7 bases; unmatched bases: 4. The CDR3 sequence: CASSLSGGENSPLHF. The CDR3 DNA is TGTGCCAGCAGCTTGTCAGGGGGCGAGAATTCACCCCTCCACTTT.

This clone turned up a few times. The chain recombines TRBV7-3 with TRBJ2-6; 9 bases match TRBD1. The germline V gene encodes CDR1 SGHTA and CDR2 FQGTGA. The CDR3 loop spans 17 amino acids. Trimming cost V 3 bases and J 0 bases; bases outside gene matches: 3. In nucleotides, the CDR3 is TGTGCCAGCAGCTTGACAGGGGGTAGCTCTGGGGCCAACGTCCTGACTTTC. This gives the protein CASSLTGGSSGANVLTF.

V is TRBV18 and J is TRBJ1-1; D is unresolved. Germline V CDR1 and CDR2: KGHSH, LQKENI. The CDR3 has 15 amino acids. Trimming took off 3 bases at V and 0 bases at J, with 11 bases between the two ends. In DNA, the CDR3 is TGTGCCAGCTCACCGGCAGAAATCGTGAACACTGAAGCTTTCTTT. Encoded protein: CASSPAEIVNTEAFF.

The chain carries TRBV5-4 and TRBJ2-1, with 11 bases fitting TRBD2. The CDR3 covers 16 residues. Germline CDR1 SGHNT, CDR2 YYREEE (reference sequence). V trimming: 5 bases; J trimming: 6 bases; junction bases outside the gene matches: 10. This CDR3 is CASSIPGLADGNEQFF. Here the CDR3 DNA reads TGTGCCAGCAGTATACCGGGACTAGCGGATGGCAATGAGCAGTTCTTC. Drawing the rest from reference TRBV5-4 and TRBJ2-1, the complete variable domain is ETGVTQSPTHLIKTRGQQVTLRCSSQSGHNTVSWYQQALGQGPQFIFQYYREEENGRGNFPPRFSGLQFPNYSSELNVNALELDDSALYLCASSIPGLADGNEQFFGPGTRLTVL.

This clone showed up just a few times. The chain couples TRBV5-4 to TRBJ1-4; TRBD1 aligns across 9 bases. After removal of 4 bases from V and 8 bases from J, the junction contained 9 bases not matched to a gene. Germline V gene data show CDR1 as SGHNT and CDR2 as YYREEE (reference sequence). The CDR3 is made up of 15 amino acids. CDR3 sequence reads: CASSTKQGASEKLFF. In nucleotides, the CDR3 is TGTGCCAGCAGCACAAAACAGGGGGCGTCGGAAAAACTGTTTTTT.